This T cell receptor beta chain is from a study of blood T cell repertoires in COVID-19. In the study overall: Sites in the United States, Italy and Spain provided acute and convalescent COVID-19 samples. In each case, the material was cDNA or gDNA derived from T cells, B-cell-depleted T cells, or PBMCs.

Authors' methods: Estimation of nucleated cell counts was performed using reference gene primer amplification. Some clones are missing from TCRdb's copy, which holds only in-frame ones; the method was immunoSEQ multiplex PCR. V and J calls and clone size come straight from that table; D and trimming were deduced from the DNA. The data hold about 220,000 clones, with 84% observed a single time. J lost 4 bases, V lost 0 bases, and 2 bases had no gene match. Germline V gene lookup returns CDR1 SGHNT and CDR2 YYREEE (reference sequence). CDR3 length: 14 amino acids. This receptor was identified in a man aged 25-45 years with active or convalescent COVID-19. Material: peripheral blood. The V call is TRBV5-4, the J call TRBJ2-3; 7 positions match TRBD2. In nucleotides, the CDR3 is TGTGCCAGCAGCTTGGCGGGAGGATCAGATACGCAGTATTTT. This translates into CASSLAGGSDTQYF. The full variable domain, in which reference TRBV5-4 and TRBJ2-3 provide the parts outside the CDR3, is ETGVTQSPTHLIKTRGQQVTLRCSSQSGHNTVSWYQQALGQGPQFIFQYYREEENGRGNFPPRFSGLQFPNYSSELNVNALELDDSALYLCASSLAGGSDTQYFGPGTRLTVL.